This T cell receptor beta chain was identified in a study of response to subunit inactivated influenza vaccine. Using its own MiXCR run on the RT-PCR reads, TCRdb lists one record per CDR3 protein. The sample gives roughly 460,000 distinct CDR3 sequences, 9.5% to 12% of which show up once; about 12% is in the top ten. Worth noting for this clonotype: What it recognizes is unknown.

Findings of the study overall: Authors suggested seasonal influenza vaccinations each recruit few new T cells.

Trimming cost V 4 bases and J 7 bases, with 10 bases left between them. In germline, CDR1 is MNHEY, CDR2 SVGAGI. The CDR3 runs to 13 residues. The clonotype originates from a man between 50 and 59 years old who received an inactivated influenza vaccine. This sequence joins TRBV6-5 and TRBJ2-2; D not certain. The specimen was PBMCs from blood, collected roughly 46 days after vaccination. The CDR3 nucleotides are TGTGCCAGCAGTTCCCAGTCCTTCGGGGAGCTGTTTTTT. Translation: CASSSQSFGELFF.